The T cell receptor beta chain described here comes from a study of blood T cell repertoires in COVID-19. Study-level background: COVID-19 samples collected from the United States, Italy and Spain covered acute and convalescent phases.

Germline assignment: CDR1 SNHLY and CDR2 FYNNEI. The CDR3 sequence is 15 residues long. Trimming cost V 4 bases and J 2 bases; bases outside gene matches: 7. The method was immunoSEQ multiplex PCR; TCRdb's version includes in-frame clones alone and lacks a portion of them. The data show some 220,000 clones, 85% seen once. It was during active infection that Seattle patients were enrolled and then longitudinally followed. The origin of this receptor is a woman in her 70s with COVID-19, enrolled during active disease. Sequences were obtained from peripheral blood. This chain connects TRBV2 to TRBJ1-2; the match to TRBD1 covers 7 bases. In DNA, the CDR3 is TGTGCCAGCAGTGGTCCGGGACAGTCAAACTATGGCTACACCTTC. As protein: CASSGPGQSNYGYTF.